Each of the 18 T cell receptor beta chains below was sequenced from the same sample in a study of blood T cell repertoires in COVID-19. TCRdb's table, derived via immunoSEQ multiplex PCR, lists solely in-frame clones and lacks some. Among some 57,000 clones listed, around 91% were seen once. The specimen sequenced was peripheral blood. These receptors originate from a man in his sixties with active COVID-19.

This sequence joins TRBV19 and TRBJ2-4, with D perhaps TRBD1 (6 bases). Trimming left V 3 bases short and J 0 bases short, with 21 bases between. From germline, CDR1 is LNHDA and CDR2 SQIVND (reference sequence). There are 19 residues in the CDR3. CDR3 protein: CASSIWGPVAGLAKNIQYF. The CDR3 DNA reads as TGTGCCAGTAGTATTTGGGGGCCGGTGGCAGGCCTAGCCAAAAACATTCAGTACTTC.

This clone appeared a single time. The V call is TRBV5-1, the J call TRBJ2-6; tentative D call: TRBD2 (6 bases). Germline V gene data show CDR1 as SGHRS and CDR2 as YFSETQ. Trimming shortened V by 6 bases and J by 4 bases, and 14 bases separated the two germline ends. This CDR3 is 15 amino acids long. This chain's CDR3 is CASNGGLRGANVLTF. CDR3 DNA sequence: TGCGCCAGCAATGGGGGGTTGAGAGGGGCCAACGTCCTGACTTTC.

The chain is built from TRBV6-5 and TRBJ2-1; possibly TRBD2 for D (6 bases). V shed 8 bases and J shed 4 bases, with 15 bases lying between them. CDR3 length: 14 residues. CDR1 is MNHEY, CDR2 SVGAGI, per germline. CDR3 coding DNA: TGTGCCAGCCGCCGGGCGGGAAGATACAATGAGCAGTTCTTC. Its translation: CASRRAGRYNEQFF.

The gene calls are TRBV27 and TRBJ2-7; no clear D. Germline loops: CDR1 MNHEY, CDR2 SMNVEV (reference sequence). With 8 bases removed from V and 0 bases from J, the gap between germline ends came to 20 bases. The length of the CDR3 is 16 residues. CDR3 nucleotide sequence: TGTGCCAGCGCTTTTGCCGTACCCGGGTACTCCTACGAGCAGTACTTC. Its protein product is CASAFAVPGYSYEQYF.

This clone has just one count. V usage is TRBV28 and J usage is TRBJ1-5; D is possibly TRBD1 (5 bases). Germline CDR1 is MDHEN and CDR2 is SYDVKM. The CDR3 is made up of 13 amino acids. V gave up 3 bases and J gave up 3 bases, with 6 bases separating them. CDR3 residues: CASSLTVNQPQHF. The CDR3 nucleotides are TGTGCCAGCAGTTTGACAGTCAATCAGCCCCAGCATTTT. Together with reference TRBV28 and TRBJ1-5, the CDR3 gives the full variable domain: DVKVTQSSRYLVKRTGEKVFLECVQDMDHENMFWYRQDPGLGLRLIYFSYDVKMKEKGDIPEGYSVSREKKERFSLILESASTNQTSMYLCASSLTVNQPQHFGDGTRLSIL.

J is TRBJ2-7 and V is TRBV11-2; maybe TRBD2 (5 bases). CDR1 is SGHAT and CDR2 is FQNNGV in the germline V gene. Trimming stripped 5 bases from V and 6 bases from J, with 11 bases between. The CDR3 is made up of 12 amino acids. CDR3: CASSRGLSEQYF. In nucleotides, the CDR3 is TGTGCCAGCAGCAGAGGGCTATCCGAGCAGTACTTC.

This chain uses TRBV28 with TRBJ2-1; 9 nucleotides agree with TRBD2. CDR1 and CDR2 (germline): MDHEN, SYDVKM. The J segment lost 3 bases and the V segment lost 6 bases, leaving 9 bases of the junction unmatched. This CDR3 is 16 amino acids long. DNA for the CDR3: TGTGCCAGCAGCCCTATAGCGGGGGCTAACTACAATGAGCAGTTCTTC. Its protein is CASSPIAGANYNEQFF.

The V and J genes are TRBV6-5 and TRBJ1-4; the D is unclear. Germline lookup yields CDR1 MNHEY and CDR2 SVGAGI. V lost 11 bases, J lost 8 bases, and 9 bases lay in between. The CDR3 contains 10 residues. The CDR3 DNA follows: TGTGCCTCTGGAGGAGAAAAACTGTTTTTT. It codes for CASGGEKLFF.

The chain has TRBV3-1 (or the pseudogene TRBV3-2) and TRBJ2-3, with 9 positions matching TRBD2. V lost 0 bases, J lost 5 bases, and 6 bases stayed unmatched. The CDR3 loop spans 16 amino acids. Germline lookup yields CDR1 LGHDT and CDR2 YNNKEL (reference sequence). Here the CDR3 reads CASSQERRGGRDTQYF. In DNA form, the CDR3 reads TGTGCCAGCAGCCAAGAGCGGCGGGGGGGCAGAGATACGCAGTATTTT.

V gene TRBV10-3 combines with J gene TRBJ2-2; D unclear. Trimming left V 3 bases short and J 0 bases short, with 14 bases between. The CDR3 extends over 17 amino acids. In germline, CDR1 is ENHRY, CDR2 SYGVKD. CDR3: CAISDWLRLANTGELFF. In nucleotides, the CDR3 is TGTGCCATCAGTGACTGGCTGAGGCTGGCGAACACCGGGGAGCTGTTTTTT.

V and J are TRBV7-9 and TRBJ2-1; 9 bases match TRBD2. Germline assignment: CDR1 SEHNR and CDR2 FQNEAQ (reference sequence). Unmatched junction bases numbered 9, after V lost 1 base and J lost 8 bases. The CDR3 has 16 amino acids. The CDR3 sequence is CASSLGFLAGYHEQFF. In DNA, the CDR3 is TGTGCCAGCAGCTTAGGGTTTCTAGCGGGATACCATGAGCAGTTCTTC.

The rearrangement links TRBV27 to TRBJ1-5; TRBD1 aligns across 8 bases. Germline V gives CDR1 MNHEY, CDR2 SMNVEV (reference sequence). The CDR3 covers 15 residues. Unmatched junction bases numbered 7, after V lost 8 bases and J lost 1 base. CDR3 coding DNA: TGTGCCAGCGCCCAGGGGGCGAGGAGCAATCAGCCCCAGCATTTT. It yields the protein CASAQGARSNQPQHF.

In nucleotides, the CDR3 is TGCGCCAGCAGCCAAGATGGGTTGAGGGTGAGCTACGAGCAGTACTTC. It yields the protein CASSQDGLRVSYEQYF. The chain recombines TRBV4-1 with TRBJ2-7; maybe TRBD2 (5 bases). The CDR3 length is 16 residues. Germline V gives CDR1 MGHRA, CDR2 YSYEKL. The V end was cut by 0 bases, the J end by 3 bases, with 15 bases between.

This clone was seen a single time. The chain is built from TRBV6-5 and TRBJ2-3, with a possible D match to TRBD1 (6 bases). V was shortened by 6 bases and J by 2 bases, with 15 bases between the two germline ends. This CDR3 is 15 amino acids long. CDR1 and CDR2 (germline): MNHEY, SVGAGI. CDR3 DNA sequence: TGTGCCAGCAGCTCGGCCTGGACAGCCACAGATACGCAGTATTTT. This translates into CASSSAWTATDTQYF.

This clone was counted between two and nine times. The chain joins TRBV5-1 to TRBJ2-2; TRBD1 matches at 7 bases. CDR3 length: 16 amino acids. V lost 1 base to trimming and J lost 0 bases; unmatched junction nucleotides: 3. Germline assignment: CDR1 SGHRS and CDR2 YFSETQ. This CDR3 reads CASSLWGQTNTGELFF. Here the CDR3 DNA reads TGCGCCAGCAGCTTGTGGGGACAGACGAACACCGGGGAGCTGTTTTTT.

V usage is TRBV2 and J usage is TRBJ2-7, with D possibly being TRBD2 (6 bases). The V gene lost 7 bases and the J gene lost 2 bases, with 12 bases spanning the gap. Germline lookup yields CDR1 SNHLY and CDR2 FYNNEI. The CDR3 covers 13 residues. The CDR3 region has the DNA TGTGCCAGCACCGGGACTGCGGCCTACGAGCAGTACTTC. It codes for CASTGTAAYEQYF. The variable domain in full, completed from reference TRBV2 and TRBJ2-7, reads EPEVTQTPSHQVTQMGQEVILRCVPISNHLYFYWYRQILGQKVEFLVSFYNNEISEKSEIFDDQFSVERPDGSNFTLKIRSTKLEDSAMYFCASTGTAAYEQYFGPGTRLTVT.

J is TRBJ2-3 and V is TRBV13, with D unclear. V was shortened by 1 base and J by 4 bases, with 3 bases between the two germline ends. The CDR3 loop spans 12 amino acids. Germline V gene data show CDR1 as PRHDT and CDR2 as FYEKMQ (reference sequence). The CDR3 region has the DNA TGTGCCAGCAGCTTAGACTCAGATACGCAGTATTTT. The encoded protein is CASSLDSDTQYF.

The chain carries TRBV5-4 and TRBJ2-7, with TRBD2 identical over 13 bases. This CDR3 has 14 residues. The V and J ends lost 7 bases and 6 bases, in that order; junction bases with no gene match: 7. The germline gives CDR1 SGHNT, CDR2 YYREEE (reference sequence). In nucleotides, the CDR3 is TGTGCCAGCGGACTAGCGGGAGTTGTCGGCGAGCAGTACTTC. It translates to CASGLAGVVGEQYF.